This note documents a single TCR beta chain sequence. Its antigen is unidentified. Here immunoSEQ multiplex PCR was the method, and the copy in TCRdb shows in-frame clones only, minus some. The sample has 45,000 to 55,000 clones, around 80% seen once; the top ten hold around 1.6%. These data are taken from a study of OX40 agonist ivuxolimab in advanced cancers. Looking at the study overall: Averaging around 60 years in age, with a range of roughly 20 to 80, the cohort was about 86% male. Study-level points and caveats: Average numbers of expanded clones were greater in CD8+ T cells than in CD4+. The study found among the lowest clonal expansion in partial responders at 0.1-3.0 mg/kg.

This CDR3 spans 13 amino acids. Germline CDR1 and CDR2: SQVTM and ANQGSEA. The V gene lost 8 bases and the J gene lost 4 bases, with 18 bases spanning the gap. Specimen: CD4+ or CD8+ T cells sorted from blood, collected in a trial of the OX40 agonist ivuxolimab. This receptor was identified in an adult with an advanced solid tumor such as melanoma, head and neck, liver or kidney cancer. This chain connects TRBV29-1 to TRBJ2-7; D possibly uses TRBD1 or TRBD2 (6 bases each). As DNA, the CDR3 is TGCAGCTTCAGTACCGGGGGCCTATACGAGCAGTACTTC. This translates into CSFSTGGLYEQYF.